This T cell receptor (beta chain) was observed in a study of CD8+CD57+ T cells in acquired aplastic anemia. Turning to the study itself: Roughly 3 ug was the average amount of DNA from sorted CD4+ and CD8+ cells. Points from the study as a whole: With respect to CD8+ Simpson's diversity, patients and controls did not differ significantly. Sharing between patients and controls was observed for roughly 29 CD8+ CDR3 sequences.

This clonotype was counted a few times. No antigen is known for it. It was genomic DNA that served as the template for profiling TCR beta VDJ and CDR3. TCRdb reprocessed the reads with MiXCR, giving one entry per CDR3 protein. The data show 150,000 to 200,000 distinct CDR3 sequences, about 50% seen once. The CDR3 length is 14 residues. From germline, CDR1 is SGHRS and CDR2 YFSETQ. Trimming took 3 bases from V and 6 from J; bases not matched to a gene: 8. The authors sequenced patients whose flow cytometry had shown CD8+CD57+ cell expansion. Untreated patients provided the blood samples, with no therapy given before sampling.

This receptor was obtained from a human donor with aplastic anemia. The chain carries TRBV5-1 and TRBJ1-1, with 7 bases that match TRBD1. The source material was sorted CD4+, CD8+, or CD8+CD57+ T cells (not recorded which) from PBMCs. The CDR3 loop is CASSSQTGTAEAFF. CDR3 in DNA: TGCGCCAGCAGCTCCCAGACAGGGACGGCTGAAGCTTTCTTT.